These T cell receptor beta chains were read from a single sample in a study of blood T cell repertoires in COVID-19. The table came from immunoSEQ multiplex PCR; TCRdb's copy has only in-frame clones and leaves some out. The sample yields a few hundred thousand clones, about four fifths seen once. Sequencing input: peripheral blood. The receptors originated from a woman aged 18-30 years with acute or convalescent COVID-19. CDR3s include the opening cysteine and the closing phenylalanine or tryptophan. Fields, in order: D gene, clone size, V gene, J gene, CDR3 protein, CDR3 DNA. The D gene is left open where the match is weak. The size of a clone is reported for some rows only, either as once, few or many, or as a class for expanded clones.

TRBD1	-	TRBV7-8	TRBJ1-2	CASSPGQGAISYGYTF	TGTGCCAGCAGCCCAGGACAGGGGGCTATTAGCTATGGCTACACCTTC
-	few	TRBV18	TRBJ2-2	CASSPGTSTGELFF	TGTGCCAGCTCACCAGGGACATCCACCGGGGAGCTGTTTTTT
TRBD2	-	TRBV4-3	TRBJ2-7	CASSQDRLAVNSYEQYF	TGCGCCAGCAGCCAAGATCGTCTAGCGGTTAACTCCTACGAGCAGTACTTC
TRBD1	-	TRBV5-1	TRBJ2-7	CASSPRDRNYEQYF	TGCGCCAGCAGCCCACGGGACAGGAACTACGAGCAGTACTTC
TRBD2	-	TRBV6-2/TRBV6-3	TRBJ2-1	CASSYDPLDLAGVIQNEQFF	TGTGCCAGCAGTTACGACCCCCTAGATCTAGCGGGAGTAATTCAGAATGAGCAGTTCTTC
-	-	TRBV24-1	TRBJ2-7	CATSDYKYEQYF	TGTGCCACCAGTGATTACAAGTACGAGCAGTACTTC
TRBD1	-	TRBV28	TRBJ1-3	CASSSRGRGNTIYF	TGTGCCAGCAGTTCCAGGGGGCGTGGAAACACCATATATTTT
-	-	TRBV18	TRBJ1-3	CASSPANSGNTIYF	TGTGCCAGCTCACCAGCGAACTCTGGAAACACCATATATTTT
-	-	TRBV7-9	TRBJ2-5	CASSPKRRVQETQYF	TGTGCCAGCAGCCCCAAAAGGAGGGTCCAAGAGACCCAGTACTTC
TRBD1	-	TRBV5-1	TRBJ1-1	CASSFSQGALNTEAFF	TGCGCCAGCAGCTTCTCCCAGGGGGCTCTGAACACTGAAGCTTTCTTT
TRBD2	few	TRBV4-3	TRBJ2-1	CASSQEAGTEQFF	TGCGCCAGCAGCCAAGAAGCGGGAACTGAGCAGTTCTTC
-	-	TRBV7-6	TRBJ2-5	CASSWRQEQETQYF	TGTGCCAGCAGCTGGAGACAGGAACAAGAGACCCAGTACTTC
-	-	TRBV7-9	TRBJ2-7	CASQGTGKIYYEQYF	TGTGCCAGTCAGGGGACGGGGAAAATATACTACGAGCAGTACTTC
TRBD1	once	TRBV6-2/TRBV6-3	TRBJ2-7	CASSYPPGQPYEQYF	TGTGCCAGCAGTTATCCCCCGGGACAGCCCTACGAGCAGTACTTC